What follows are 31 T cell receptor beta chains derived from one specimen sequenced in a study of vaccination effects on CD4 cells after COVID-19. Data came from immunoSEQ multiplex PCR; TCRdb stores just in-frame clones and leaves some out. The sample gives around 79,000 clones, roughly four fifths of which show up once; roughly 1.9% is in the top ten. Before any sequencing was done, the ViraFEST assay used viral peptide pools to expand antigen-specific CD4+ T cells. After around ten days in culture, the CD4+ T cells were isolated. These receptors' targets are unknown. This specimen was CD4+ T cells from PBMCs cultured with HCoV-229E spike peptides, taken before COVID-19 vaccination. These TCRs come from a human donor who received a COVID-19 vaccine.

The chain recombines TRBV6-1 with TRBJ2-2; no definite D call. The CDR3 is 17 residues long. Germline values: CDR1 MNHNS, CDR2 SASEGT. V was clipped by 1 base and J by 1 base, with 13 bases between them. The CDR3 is CASSEGPKVVNTGELFF. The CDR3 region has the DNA TGTGCCAGCAGTGAAGGGCCGAAAGTCGTGAACACCGGGGAGCTGTTTTTT.

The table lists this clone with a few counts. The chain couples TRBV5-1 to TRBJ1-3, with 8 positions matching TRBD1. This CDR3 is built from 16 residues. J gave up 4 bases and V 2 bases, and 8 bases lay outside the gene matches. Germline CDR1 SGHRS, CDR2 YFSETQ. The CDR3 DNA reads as TGCGCCAGCAGCTTTACACAGGGGGGAGAAGGAAACACCATATATTTT. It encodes CASSFTQGGEGNTIYF.

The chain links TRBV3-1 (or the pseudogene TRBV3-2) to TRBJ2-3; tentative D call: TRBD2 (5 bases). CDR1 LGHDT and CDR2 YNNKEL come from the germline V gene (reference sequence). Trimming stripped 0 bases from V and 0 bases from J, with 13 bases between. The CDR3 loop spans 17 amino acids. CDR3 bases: TGTGCCAGCAGCCAAGAATCGGGCGGGTACAGCACAGATACGCAGTATTTT. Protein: CASSQESGGYSTDTQYF.

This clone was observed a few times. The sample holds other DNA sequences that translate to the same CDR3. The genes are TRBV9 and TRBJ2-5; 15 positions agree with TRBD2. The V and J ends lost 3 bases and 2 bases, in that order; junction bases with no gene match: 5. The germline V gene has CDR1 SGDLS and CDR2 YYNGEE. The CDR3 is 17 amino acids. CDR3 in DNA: TGTGCCAGCAGCGCCGGGACTAGCGGGGGGCTACAAGAGACCCAGTACTTC. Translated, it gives CASSAGTSGGLQETQYF.

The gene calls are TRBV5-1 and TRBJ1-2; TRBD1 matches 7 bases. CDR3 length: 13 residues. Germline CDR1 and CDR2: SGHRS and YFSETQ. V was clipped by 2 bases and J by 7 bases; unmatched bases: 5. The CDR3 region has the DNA TGCGCCAGCAGCTTAGGTGGACAGGCTGGCTACACCTTC. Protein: CASSLGGQAGYTF.

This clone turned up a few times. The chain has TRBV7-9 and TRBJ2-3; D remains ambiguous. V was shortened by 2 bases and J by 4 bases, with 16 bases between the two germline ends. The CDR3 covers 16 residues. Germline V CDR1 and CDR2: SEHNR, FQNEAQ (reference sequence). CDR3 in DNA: TGTGCCAGCAGCTTACTGACAAATGGGTGGGCAGATACGCAGTATTTT. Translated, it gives CASSLLTNGWADTQYF.

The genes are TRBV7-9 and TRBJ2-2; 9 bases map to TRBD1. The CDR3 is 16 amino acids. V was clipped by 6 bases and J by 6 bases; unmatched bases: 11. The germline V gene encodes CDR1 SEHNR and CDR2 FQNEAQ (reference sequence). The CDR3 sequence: CASRSRDRDKAGELFF. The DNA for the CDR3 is TGTGCCAGCAGGAGCCGGGACAGGGATAAGGCCGGGGAGCTGTTTTTT.

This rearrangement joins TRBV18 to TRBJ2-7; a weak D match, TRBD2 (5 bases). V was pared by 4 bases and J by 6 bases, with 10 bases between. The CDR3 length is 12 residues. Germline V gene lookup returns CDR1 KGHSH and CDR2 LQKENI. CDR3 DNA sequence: TGTGCCAGCTCACTTGGAGGAAGCGAGCAGTACGTC. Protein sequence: CASSLGGSEQYV.

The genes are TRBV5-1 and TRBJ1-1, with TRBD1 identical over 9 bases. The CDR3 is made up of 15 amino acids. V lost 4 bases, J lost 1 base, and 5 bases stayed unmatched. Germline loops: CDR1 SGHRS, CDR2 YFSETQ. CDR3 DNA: TGCGCCAGCAGCGCCCGGGACAGGGAGAACACTGAAGCTTTCTTT. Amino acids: CASSARDRENTEAFF.

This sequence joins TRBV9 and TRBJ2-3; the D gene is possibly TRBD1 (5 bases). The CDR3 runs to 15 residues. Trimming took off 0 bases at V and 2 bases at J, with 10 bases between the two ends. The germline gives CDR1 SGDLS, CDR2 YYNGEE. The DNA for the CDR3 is TGTGCCAGCAGCGTAGAGCTAGGGGCCACAGATACGCAGTATTTT. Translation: CASSVELGATDTQYF.

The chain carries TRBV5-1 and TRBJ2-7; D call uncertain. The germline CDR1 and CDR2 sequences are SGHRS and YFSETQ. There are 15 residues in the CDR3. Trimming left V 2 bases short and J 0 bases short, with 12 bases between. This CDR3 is CASSFSQIHSYEQYV. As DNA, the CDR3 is TGCGCCAGCAGCTTTTCGCAGATCCACTCCTACGAGCAGTACGTC.

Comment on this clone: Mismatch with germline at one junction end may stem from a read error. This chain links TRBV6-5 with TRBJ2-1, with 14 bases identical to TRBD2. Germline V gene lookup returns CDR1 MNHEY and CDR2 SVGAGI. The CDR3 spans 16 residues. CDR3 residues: CASSHSTSGGANEQFF. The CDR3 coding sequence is TGTGCCAGCAGTCACTCGACTAGCGGGGGGGCCAATGAGCAGTTCTTC.

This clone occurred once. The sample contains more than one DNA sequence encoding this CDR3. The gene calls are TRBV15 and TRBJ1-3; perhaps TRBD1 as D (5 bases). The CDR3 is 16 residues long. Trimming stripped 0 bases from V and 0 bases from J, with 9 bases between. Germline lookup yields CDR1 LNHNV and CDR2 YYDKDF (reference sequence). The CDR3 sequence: CATSRESGLSGNTIYF. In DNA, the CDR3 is TGTGCCACCAGCAGAGAGTCAGGGCTCTCTGGAAACACCATATATTTT.

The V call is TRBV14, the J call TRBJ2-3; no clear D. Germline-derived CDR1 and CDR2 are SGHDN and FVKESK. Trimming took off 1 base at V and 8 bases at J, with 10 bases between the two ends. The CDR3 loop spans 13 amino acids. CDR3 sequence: CASSQVPHSTQYF. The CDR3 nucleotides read TGTGCCAGCAGCCAAGTTCCTCATAGTACGCAGTATTTT.

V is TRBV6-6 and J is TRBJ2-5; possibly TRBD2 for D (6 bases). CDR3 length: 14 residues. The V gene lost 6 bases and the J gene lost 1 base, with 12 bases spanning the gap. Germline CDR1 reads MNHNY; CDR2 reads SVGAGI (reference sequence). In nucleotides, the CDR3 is TGTGCCAGCAGAGAACCGGGAGCCCAAGAGACCCAGTACTTC. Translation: CASREPGAQETQYF.

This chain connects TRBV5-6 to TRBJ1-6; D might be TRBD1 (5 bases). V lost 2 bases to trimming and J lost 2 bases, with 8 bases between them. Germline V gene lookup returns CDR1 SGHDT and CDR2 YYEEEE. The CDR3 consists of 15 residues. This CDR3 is CASSLGVPYNSPLHF. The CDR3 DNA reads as TGTGCCAGCAGCTTAGGGGTCCCCTATAATTCACCCCTCCACTTT.

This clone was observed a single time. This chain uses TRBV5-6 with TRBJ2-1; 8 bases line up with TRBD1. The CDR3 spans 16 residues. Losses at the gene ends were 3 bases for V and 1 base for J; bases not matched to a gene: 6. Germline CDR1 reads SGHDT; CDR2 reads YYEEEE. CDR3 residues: CASSWGRTGSYNEQFF. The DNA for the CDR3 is TGTGCCAGCAGCTGGGGCCGGACAGGGTCCTACAATGAGCAGTTCTTC.

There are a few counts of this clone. The CDR3 protein is CAWSRGTGGSGELFF. The CDR3 DNA reads TGTGCCTGGAGTCGGGGGACAGGGGGATCCGGGGAGCTGTTTTTT. The V and J genes are TRBV30 and TRBJ2-2; 11 nucleotides align to TRBD1. Trimming at V came to 2 bases and at J to 6 bases, leaving 5 bases not matched to a gene. The V gene's germline CDR1 is GTSNPN and CDR2 SVGIG (reference sequence). This CDR3 region has 15 residues.

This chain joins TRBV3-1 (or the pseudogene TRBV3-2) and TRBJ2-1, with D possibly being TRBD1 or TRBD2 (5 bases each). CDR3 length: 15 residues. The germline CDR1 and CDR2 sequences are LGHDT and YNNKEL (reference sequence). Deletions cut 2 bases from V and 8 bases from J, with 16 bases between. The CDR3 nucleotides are TGTGCCAGCAGCCAATTGGGGGTACACCAGGATGAGCAGTTCTTC. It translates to CASSQLGVHQDEQFF.

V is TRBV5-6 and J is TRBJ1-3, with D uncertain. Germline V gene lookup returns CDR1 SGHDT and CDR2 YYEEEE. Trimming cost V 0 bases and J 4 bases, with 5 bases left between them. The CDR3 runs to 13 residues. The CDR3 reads CASSLAGGNTIYF. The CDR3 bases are TGTGCCAGCAGCTTGGCCGGCGGAAACACCATATATTTT.

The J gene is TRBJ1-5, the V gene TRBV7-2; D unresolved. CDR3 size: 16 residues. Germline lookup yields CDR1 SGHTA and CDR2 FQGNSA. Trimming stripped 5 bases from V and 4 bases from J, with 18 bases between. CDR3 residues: CASSPRADLGNQPQHF. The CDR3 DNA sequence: TGTGCCAGCAGCCCTCGGGCTGACCTAGGGAATCAGCCCCAGCATTTT.

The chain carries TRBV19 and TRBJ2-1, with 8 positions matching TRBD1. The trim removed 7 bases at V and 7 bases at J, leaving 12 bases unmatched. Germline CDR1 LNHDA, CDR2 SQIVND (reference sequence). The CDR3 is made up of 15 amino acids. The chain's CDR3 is CASKPPGQAPNEQFF. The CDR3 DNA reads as TGTGCCAGTAAACCTCCGGGACAGGCACCAAATGAGCAGTTCTTC.

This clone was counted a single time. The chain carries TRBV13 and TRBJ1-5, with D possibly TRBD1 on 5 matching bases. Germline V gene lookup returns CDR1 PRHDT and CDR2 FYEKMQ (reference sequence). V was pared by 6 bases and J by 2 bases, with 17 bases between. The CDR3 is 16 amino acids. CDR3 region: CASSRRLRGGNQPQHF. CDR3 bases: TGTGCCAGCAGTAGGAGGCTGAGGGGTGGCAATCAGCCCCAGCATTTT.

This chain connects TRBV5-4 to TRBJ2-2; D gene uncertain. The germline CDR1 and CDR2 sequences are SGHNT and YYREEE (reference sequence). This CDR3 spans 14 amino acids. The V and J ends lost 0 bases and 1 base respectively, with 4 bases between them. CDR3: CASSLDLNTGELFF. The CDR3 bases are TGTGCCAGCAGCTTGGACTTGAACACCGGGGAGCTGTTTTTT.

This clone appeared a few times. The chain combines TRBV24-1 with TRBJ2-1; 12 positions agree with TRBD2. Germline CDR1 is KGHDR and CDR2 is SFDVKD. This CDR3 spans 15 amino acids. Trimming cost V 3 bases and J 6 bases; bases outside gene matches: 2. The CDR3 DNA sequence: TGTGCCACCAGTGATCCGACTAGCGGGGGCAATGAGCAGTTCTTC. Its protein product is CATSDPTSGGNEQFF.

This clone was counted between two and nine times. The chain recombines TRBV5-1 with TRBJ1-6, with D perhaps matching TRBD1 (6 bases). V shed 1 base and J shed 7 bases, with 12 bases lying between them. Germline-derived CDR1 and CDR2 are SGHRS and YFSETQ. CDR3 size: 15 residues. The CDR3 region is CASSLTGGSNSPLHF. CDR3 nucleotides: TGCGCCAGCAGCTTGACCGGGGGCTCAAATTCACCCCTCCACTTT.

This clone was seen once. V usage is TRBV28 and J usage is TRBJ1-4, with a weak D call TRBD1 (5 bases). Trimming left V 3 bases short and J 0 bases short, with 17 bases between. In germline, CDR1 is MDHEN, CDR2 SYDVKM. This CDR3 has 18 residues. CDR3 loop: CASSFSLGRVATNEKLFF. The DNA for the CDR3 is TGTGCCAGCAGTTTTAGCTTGGGCAGGGTTGCAACTAATGAAAAACTGTTTTTT.

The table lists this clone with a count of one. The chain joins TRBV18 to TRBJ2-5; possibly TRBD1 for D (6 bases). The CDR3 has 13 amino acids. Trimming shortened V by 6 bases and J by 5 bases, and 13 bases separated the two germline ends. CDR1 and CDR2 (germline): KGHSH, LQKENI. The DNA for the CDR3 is TGTGCCAGCTCGGCACAGGGCGGGGAGACCCAGTACTTC. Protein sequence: CASSAQGGETQYF.

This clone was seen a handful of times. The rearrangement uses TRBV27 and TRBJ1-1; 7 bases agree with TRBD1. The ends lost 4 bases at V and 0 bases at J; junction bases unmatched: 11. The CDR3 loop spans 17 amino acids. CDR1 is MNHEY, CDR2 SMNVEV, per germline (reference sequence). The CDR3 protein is CASSSPNRGIMNTEAFF. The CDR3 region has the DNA TGTGCCAGCAGTTCCCCGAACAGGGGAATCATGAACACTGAAGCTTTCTTT.

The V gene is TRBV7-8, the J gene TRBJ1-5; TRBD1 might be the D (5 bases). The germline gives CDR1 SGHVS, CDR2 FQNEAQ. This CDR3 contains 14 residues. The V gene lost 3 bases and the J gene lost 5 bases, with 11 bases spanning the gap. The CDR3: CASSFAGIYQPQHF. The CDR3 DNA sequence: TGTGCCAGCAGCTTCGCAGGGATTTATCAGCCCCAGCATTTT. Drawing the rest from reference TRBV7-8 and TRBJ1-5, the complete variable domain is GAGVSQSPRYKVAKRGQDVALRCDPISGHVSLFWYQQALGQGPEFLTYFQNEAQLDKSGLPSDRFFAERPEGSVSTLKIQRTQQEDSAVYLCASSFAGIYQPQHFGDGTRLSIL.

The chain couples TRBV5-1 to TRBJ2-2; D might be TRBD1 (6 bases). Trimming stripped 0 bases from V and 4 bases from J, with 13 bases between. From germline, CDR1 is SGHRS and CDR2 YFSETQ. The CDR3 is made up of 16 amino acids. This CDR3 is CASSLVAGVFTGELFF. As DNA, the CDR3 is TGCGCCAGCAGCTTGGTGGCAGGGGTATTCACCGGGGAGCTGTTTTTT.